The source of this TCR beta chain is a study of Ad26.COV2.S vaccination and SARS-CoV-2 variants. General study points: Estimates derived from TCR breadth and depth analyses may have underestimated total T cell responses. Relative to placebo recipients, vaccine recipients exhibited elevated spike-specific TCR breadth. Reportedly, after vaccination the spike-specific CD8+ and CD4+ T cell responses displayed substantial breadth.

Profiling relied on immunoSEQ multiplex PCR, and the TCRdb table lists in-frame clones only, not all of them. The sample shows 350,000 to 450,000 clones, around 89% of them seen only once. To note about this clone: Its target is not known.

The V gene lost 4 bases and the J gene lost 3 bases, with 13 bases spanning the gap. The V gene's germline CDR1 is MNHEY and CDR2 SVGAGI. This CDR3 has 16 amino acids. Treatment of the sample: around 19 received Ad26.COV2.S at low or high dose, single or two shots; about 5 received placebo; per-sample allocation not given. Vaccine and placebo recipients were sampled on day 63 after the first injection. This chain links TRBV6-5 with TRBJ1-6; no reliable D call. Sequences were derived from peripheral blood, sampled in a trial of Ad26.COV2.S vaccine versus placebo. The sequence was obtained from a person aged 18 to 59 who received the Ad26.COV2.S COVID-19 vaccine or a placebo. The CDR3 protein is CASSSIDTGYNSPLHF. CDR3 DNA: TGTGCCAGCAGTTCCATCGACACGGGCTATAATTCACCCCTCCACTTT.